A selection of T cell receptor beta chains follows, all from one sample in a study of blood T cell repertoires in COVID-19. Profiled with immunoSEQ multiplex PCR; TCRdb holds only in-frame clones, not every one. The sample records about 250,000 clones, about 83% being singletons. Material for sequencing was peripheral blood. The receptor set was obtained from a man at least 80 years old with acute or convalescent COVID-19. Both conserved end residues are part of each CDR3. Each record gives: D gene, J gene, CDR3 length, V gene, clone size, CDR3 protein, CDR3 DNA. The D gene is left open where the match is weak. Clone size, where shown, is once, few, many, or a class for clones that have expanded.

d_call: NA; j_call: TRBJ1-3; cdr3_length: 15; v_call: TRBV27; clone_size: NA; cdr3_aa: CASSLRPSSGNTIYF; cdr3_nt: TGTGCCAGCAGTTTACGCCCGAGCTCTGGAAACACCATATATTTT
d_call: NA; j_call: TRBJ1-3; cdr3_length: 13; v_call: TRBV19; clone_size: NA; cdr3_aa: CASEGHGGNTIYF; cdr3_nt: TGTGCCAGTGAAGGACACGGTGGAAACACCATATATTTT
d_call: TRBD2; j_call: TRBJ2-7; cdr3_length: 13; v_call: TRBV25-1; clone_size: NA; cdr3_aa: CASSEGGEWEQYF; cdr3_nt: TGTGCCAGCAGTGAGGGAGGGGAGTGGGAGCAGTACTTC
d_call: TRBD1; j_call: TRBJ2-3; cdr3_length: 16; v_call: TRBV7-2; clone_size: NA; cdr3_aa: CASSLVGTGGTDTQYF; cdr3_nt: TGTGCCAGCAGCTTAGTTGGGACAGGGGGCACAGATACGCAGTATTTT
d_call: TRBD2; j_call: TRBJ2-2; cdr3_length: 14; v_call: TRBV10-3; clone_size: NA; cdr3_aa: CAISPGGGTGELFF; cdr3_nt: TGTGCCATCAGTCCGGGCGGGGGCACCGGGGAGCTGTTTTTT
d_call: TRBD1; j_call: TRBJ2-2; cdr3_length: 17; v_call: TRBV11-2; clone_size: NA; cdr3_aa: CASSPRTGWTYTGELFF; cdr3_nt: TGTGCCAGCAGCCCACGGACAGGTTGGACGTACACCGGGGAGCTGTTTTTT
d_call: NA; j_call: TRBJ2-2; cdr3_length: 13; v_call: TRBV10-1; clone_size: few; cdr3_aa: CASSATNTGELFF; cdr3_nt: TGCGCCAGCAGTGCAACGAACACCGGGGAGCTGTTTTTT
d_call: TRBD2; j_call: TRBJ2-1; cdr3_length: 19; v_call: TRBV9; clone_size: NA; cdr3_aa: CASSVNPGLAGASYNEQFF; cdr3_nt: TGTGCCAGCAGCGTAAACCCGGGACTAGCGGGAGCTTCCTACAATGAGCAGTTCTTC
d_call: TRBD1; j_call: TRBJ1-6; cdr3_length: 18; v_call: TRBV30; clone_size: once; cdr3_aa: CAWSRGTGVFRYNSPLHF; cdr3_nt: TGTGCCTGGAGTCGTGGGACAGGGGTTTTTAGGTATAATTCACCCCTCCACTTT
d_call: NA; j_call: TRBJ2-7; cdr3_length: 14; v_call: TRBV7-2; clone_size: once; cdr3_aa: CASSAGTGKYEQYF; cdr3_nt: TGTGCCAGCAGCGCGGGGACTGGGAAATACGAGCAGTACTTC
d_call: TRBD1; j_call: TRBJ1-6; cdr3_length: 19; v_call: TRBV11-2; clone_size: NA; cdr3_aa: CASSRKPGQGAYSNSPLHF; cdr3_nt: TGTGCCAGCAGCAGAAAACCGGGACAGGGGGCCTATAGCAATTCACCCCTCCACTTT
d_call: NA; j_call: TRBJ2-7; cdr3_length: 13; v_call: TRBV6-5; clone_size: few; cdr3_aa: CASSYRTHSEQYF; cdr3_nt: TGTGCCAGCAGTTATCGGACACACTCCGAGCAGTACTTC
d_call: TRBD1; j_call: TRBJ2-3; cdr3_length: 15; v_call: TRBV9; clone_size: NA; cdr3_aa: CASSVEGQGPHTQYF; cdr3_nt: TGTGCCAGCAGCGTAGAGGGACAGGGGCCCCATACGCAGTATTTT
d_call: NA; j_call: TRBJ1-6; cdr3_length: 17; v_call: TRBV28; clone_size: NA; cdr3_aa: CASSFLRRGSNNSPLHF; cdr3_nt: TGTGCCAGCAGTTTTTTGCGACGGGGATCCAATAATTCACCCCTCCACTTT
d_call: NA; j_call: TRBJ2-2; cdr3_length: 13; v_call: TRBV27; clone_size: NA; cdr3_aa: CASPQGNTGELFF; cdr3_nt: TGTGCCAGCCCACAGGGGAACACCGGGGAGCTGTTTTTT
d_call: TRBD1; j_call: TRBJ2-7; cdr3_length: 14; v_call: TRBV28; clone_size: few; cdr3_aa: CAITTSRTGGKQYF; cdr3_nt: TGTGCCATCACTACCTCTCGGACAGGGGGCAAGCAGTACTTC
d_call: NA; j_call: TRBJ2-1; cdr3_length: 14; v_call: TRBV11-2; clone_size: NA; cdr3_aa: CASSPPVFYNEQFF; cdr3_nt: TGTGCCAGCAGCCCACCAGTCTTCTACAATGAGCAGTTCTTC
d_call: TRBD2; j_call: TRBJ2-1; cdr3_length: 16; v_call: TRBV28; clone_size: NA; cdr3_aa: CASTPSRTSGNNEQFF; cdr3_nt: TGTGCCAGCACTCCCTCAAGGACTAGCGGTAACAATGAGCAGTTCTTC
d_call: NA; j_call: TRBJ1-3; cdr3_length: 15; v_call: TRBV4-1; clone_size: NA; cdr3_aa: CASSSGRYSGNTIYF; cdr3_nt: TGCGCCAGCAGCAGTGGGAGGTACTCTGGAAACACCATATATTTT
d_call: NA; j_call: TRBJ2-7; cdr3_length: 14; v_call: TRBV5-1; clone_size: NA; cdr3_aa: CASRSRTVFDEQYF; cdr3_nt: TGCGCCAGCAGATCCAGGACAGTTTTTGACGAGCAGTACTTC
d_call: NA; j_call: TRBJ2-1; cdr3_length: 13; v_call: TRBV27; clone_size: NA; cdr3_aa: CASSLTPYNEQFF; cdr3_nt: TGTGCCAGCAGTTTGACTCCCTACAATGAGCAGTTCTTC
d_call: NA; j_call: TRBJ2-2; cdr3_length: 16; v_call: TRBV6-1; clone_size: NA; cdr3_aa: CASSEAAAANTGELFF; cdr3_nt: TGTGCCAGCAGTGAAGCGGCAGCGGCGAACACCGGGGAGCTGTTTTTT